Below are 12 T cell receptor beta chains sequenced from a single sample in a study of T cells in Graves' hyperthyroidism and ophthalmopathy. The CDR3 regions of TCR beta were amplified from RNA transcripts. An initial round of RT-PCR targeting the TCR CDR3 relied on the HTBI primer set. TCRdb independently ran MiXCR on the multiplex PCR reads; one entry per CDR3 protein. This sample has about 600,000 distinct CDR3 sequences, with approximately 15% found just once. Material for sequencing was blood. The source of these receptors is a woman in her forties with Graves' ophthalmopathy.

The chain carries TRBV25-1 and TRBJ2-2, with 9 bases aligning to TRBD2. Trimming removed 7 bases from V and 4 bases from J; junction bases left unmatched: 4. The CDR3 loop spans 14 amino acids. CDR1 and CDR2 from the germline V gene are MGHDK and SYGVNS. In DNA, the CDR3 is TGTGCCAGCAATTGGCGGGAGGGCACCGGGGAGCTGTTTTTT. This gives the protein CASNWREGTGELFF. The full variable domain, in which reference TRBV25-1 and TRBJ2-2 provide the parts outside the CDR3, is EADIYQTPRYLVIGTGKKITLECSQTMGHDKMYWYQQDPGMELHLIHYSYGVNSTEKGDLSSESTVSRIRTEHFPLTLESARPSHTSQYLCASNWREGTGELFFGEGSRLTVL.

The chain recombines TRBV6-1 with TRBJ2-3; TRBD2 is a possible D gene (7 bases). The V gene lost 8 bases and the J gene lost 10 bases, with 19 bases spanning the gap. The CDR3 covers 13 residues. Germline CDR1 is MNHNS and CDR2 is SASEGT. The CDR3 loop reads CASLRGGARAQYF. Written as DNA, the CDR3 is TGTGCCAGCCTGAGGGGGGGGGCTCGGGCGCAGTATTTT.

V gene TRBV6-1 combines with J gene TRBJ2-7, with a tentative D call TRBD1 (6 bases). Germline CDR1 is MNHNS and CDR2 is SASEGT. Between the trimmed V and J ends, which lost 3 bases and 0 bases, there was a span of 12 bases. The CDR3 spans 15 residues. In DNA, the CDR3 is TGTGCCAGCAGTGAGCGAGGACAGATCTCCTACGAGCAGTACTTC. It translates to CASSERGQISYEQYF.

This clonotype was counted only a few times. The chain employs TRBV7-2 and TRBJ2-2; 7 bases line up with TRBD2. CDR1 and CDR2 (germline): SGHTA, FQGNSA. With V trimmed by 5 bases and J by 1 base, 10 bases remained unmatched. CDR3 length: 17 residues. The CDR3 coding sequence is TGTGCCAGCAGCCCCCGATTAACTAGCGTGAACACCGGGGAGCTGTTTTTT. Its translation: CASSPRLTSVNTGELFF.

This clonotype was observed many times. The chain joins TRBV12-3 or TRBV12-4 to TRBJ2-3; D assignment may be TRBD1 or TRBD2 (5 bases each). The V end lost 6 bases, the J end lost 2 bases, and 15 bases lay between the germline ends. The CDR3 is 15 residues long. In DNA form, the CDR3 reads TGTGCCAGCAGCCCCCGAGGGGCGAACACAGATACGCAGTATTTT. Its protein product is CASSPRGANTDTQYF.

The V and J genes are TRBV27 and TRBJ1-5; maybe TRBD1 (5 bases). The V gene lost 5 bases and the J gene lost 0 bases, with 14 bases spanning the gap. The CDR3 has 16 amino acids. Germline loops: CDR1 MNHEY, CDR2 SMNVEV (reference sequence). The CDR3 spells CASSTGGGYSNQPQHF. As DNA, the CDR3 is TGTGCCAGCAGTACTGGGGGGGGGTATAGCAATCAGCCCCAGCATTTT.

This clonotype has just one count. The rearrangement joins TRBV6-2 or TRBV6-3 to TRBJ2-4; 7 bases map to TRBD1. Germline lookup yields CDR1 MNHEY and CDR2 SVGEGT. With V trimmed by 1 base and J by 2 bases, 5 bases remained unmatched. The CDR3 length is 16 residues. The CDR3 DNA reads TGTGCCAGCAGTTACTTCCAGGGGGAAACCAAAAACATTCAGTACTTC. This gives the protein CASSYFQGETKNIQYF.

The chain recombines TRBV12-3 or TRBV12-4 with TRBJ2-7; D ambiguous. The CDR3 contains 13 residues. V gave up 6 bases and J gave up 2 bases, with 11 bases separating them. This CDR3 reads CASSRRAAYEQYF. CDR3 nucleotide sequence: TGTGCCAGCAGCCGGCGCGCGGCCTACGAGCAGTACTTC.

This clonotype was detected only a few times. J is TRBJ1-2 and V is TRBV5-6; a possible D gene is TRBD1 (6 bases). V was pared by 5 bases and J by 5 bases, with 25 bases between. This CDR3 is 17 amino acids long. CDR1 is SGHDT and CDR2 is YYEEEE in the germline V gene. The CDR3 reads CASRHTGLGLKGYGYTF. The CDR3 coding sequence is TGTGCCAGCAGGCATACAGGGCTCGGCTTAAAAGGATATGGCTACACCTTC.

This clonotype was seen more than once but under ten times. This sequence joins TRBV10-3 and TRBJ2-7, with 9 bases aligning to TRBD2. From germline, CDR1 is ENHRY and CDR2 SYGVKD. CDR3 size: 14 residues. V dropped 7 bases and J dropped 0; count of bases not matched to a gene: 4. The CDR3 region has the DNA TGTGCCATCAAGCCTAGCGGGGACTCCTACGAGCAGTACTTC. This translates into CAIKPSGDSYEQYF.

This clonotype has at least ten counts. J is TRBJ2-5 and V is TRBV5-1; a possible D gene is TRBD1 (6 bases). Trimming left V 4 bases short and J 5 bases short, with 12 bases between. The CDR3 covers 13 residues. Germline lookup yields CDR1 SGHRS and CDR2 YFSETQ. The CDR3 spells CASSLQGEETQYF. The CDR3 DNA follows: TGCGCCAGCAGCCTACAGGGTGAGGAGACCCAGTACTTC.

This clonotype has at least ten counts. The V call is TRBV28, the J call TRBJ2-6; 7 positions agree with TRBD2. CDR1 is MDHEN, CDR2 SYDVKM, per germline. V was pared by 1 base and J by 1 base, with 4 bases of the junction left unmatched. The CDR3 extends over 17 amino acids. This chain's CDR3 is CASSLYGGGSGANVLTF. As DNA, the CDR3 is TGTGCCAGCAGTTTATATGGGGGGGGATCTGGGGCCAACGTCCTGACTTTC.